A selection of T cell receptor beta chains follows, all from one sample in a study of shared clonotypes between healthy human individuals. TCRdb's table, derived via immunoSEQ multiplex PCR, lists solely in-frame clones and lacks some. Altogether millions of clones are present, over 85% being singletons, with the ten largest covering 0.13%. Sequenced material: naive CD4+ T cells sorted from blood. The receptor set was obtained from a man younger than 30 in good health. Each CDR3 is given with its conserved first and last residue. The D gene is left open where the match is weak. Clone size, where shown, is once, few, many, or a class for clones that have expanded.

d_gene | j_gene | v_gene | abundance | CDR3nt | CDR3aa
- | TRBJ2-6 | TRBV7-6 | once | TGTGCCAGCGGTAGGGAAGGAACTGGGGCCAACGTCCTGACTTTC | CASGREGTGANVLTF
- | TRBJ2-1 | TRBV18 | - | TGTGCCAGCTCATGGTTCGAGGCCCTCGACTACAATGAGCAGTTCTTC | CASSWFEALDYNEQFF
TRBD2 | TRBJ2-1 | TRBV9 | once | TGTGCCAGCAGCCCCCCCTTCGGCCAGCGGGGGGCGGAGGAGCAGTTCTTC | CASSPPFGQRGAEEQFF
- | TRBJ1-6 | TRBV27 | - | TGTGCCAGCAGTTTTGGGAAGGGGGCACCCCTCCACTTT | CASSFGKGAPLHF
- | TRBJ2-1 | TRBV9 | - | TGTGCCAGCAGCGTAGAACAAAGCTCCTACAATGAGCAGTTCTTC | CASSVEQSSYNEQFF
TRBD1 | TRBJ2-7 | TRBV15 | - | TGTGCCACCAGCAGGGGGACAGGGGGTTCTTACGAGCAGTACTTC | CATSRGTGGSYEQYF
- | TRBJ2-7 | TRBV10-3 | - | TGTGCCATCAGTGACCCCGGACAGTTCGGGTTCTTC | CAISDPGQFGFF
TRBD1 | TRBJ2-7 | TRBV18 | - | TGTGCCAGCTCGCGAACAGGGGGTTACGAGCAGTACTTC | CASSRTGGYEQYF
TRBD2 | TRBJ2-7 | TRBV28 | - | TGTGCCAGCAGTTTATTGCGGGGGTCCTACGAGCAGTACTTC | CASSLLRGSYEQYF
- | TRBJ1-2 | TRBV21-1 | - | TGTGCCAGCAGCAAAGTGAGGGACAGGGAGGACTATGGCTACACCTTC | CASSKVRDREDYGYTF